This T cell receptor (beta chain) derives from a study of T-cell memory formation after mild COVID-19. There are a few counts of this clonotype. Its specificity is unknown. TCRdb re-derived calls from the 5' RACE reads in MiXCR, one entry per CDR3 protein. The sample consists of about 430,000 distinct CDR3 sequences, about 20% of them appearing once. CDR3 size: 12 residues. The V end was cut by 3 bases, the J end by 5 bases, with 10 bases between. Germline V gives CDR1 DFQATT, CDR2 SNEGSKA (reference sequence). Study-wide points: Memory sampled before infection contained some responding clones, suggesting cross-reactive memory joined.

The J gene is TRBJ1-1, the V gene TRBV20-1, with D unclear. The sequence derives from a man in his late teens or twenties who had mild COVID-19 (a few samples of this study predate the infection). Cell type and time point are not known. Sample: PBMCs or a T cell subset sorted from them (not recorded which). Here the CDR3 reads CSASPRGTEAFF. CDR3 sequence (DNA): TGCAGTGCTAGTCCCAGAGGAACTGAAGCTTTCTTT.